This entry lists 4 T cell receptor beta chains sequenced from one sample in a study of T-cell memory formation after mild COVID-19. TCRdb re-called the 5' RACE reads with MiXCR, one entry per CDR3 protein. Of around 370,000 distinct CDR3 sequences listed, under 25% are singletons. The sequencing input was PBMCs or a T cell subset sorted from them (not recorded which). Receptors originate from an adult woman who had mild COVID-19 (a few samples of this study predate the infection). Cell type and time point are not known.

This clonotype was seen a few times. The chain has TRBV5-1 and TRBJ2-1, with TRBD1 as a possible D gene (6 bases). The CDR3 has 15 amino acids. Germline lookup yields CDR1 SGHRS and CDR2 YFSETQ. V lost 7 bases and J 3 bases, leaving 17 bases between the germline ends. The CDR3 sequence is CASSVGTTNYNEQFF. The CDR3 DNA follows: TGCGCCAGCTCTGTCGGGACAACGAACTACAATGAGCAGTTCTTC.

This clonotype has only a few counts. V gene TRBV12-3 or TRBV12-4 combines with J gene TRBJ1-2; D might be TRBD1 (6 bases). This CDR3 spans 14 amino acids. V was shortened by 6 bases and J by 0 bases, with 11 bases between the two germline ends. Written as DNA, the CDR3 is TGTGCCAGCAGACCCGGGGGCCCTAACTATGGCTACACCTTC. Its translation: CASRPGGPNYGYTF.

This clonotype was seen a few times. The CDR3 is CASSPDSDEQFF. The CDR3 nucleotides read TGTGCCAGCAGTCCAGATTCCGATGAGCAGTTCTTC. The J gene is TRBJ2-1, the V gene TRBV6-5; D ambiguous. In germline, CDR1 is MNHEY, CDR2 SVGAGI. The CDR3 is 12 amino acids. Trimming removed 5 bases at V and 8 bases at J, with 10 bases between.

This clonotype was counted between two and nine times. The genes are TRBV6-2 or TRBV6-3 and TRBJ2-5; TRBD1 or TRBD2 may be the D gene (5 bases each). Germline CDR1 MNHEY, CDR2 SVGEGT. The CDR3 extends over 12 amino acids. V lost 7 bases and J 7 bases, leaving 13 bases between the germline ends. The CDR3 loop is CASISRDGTQYF. The CDR3, as DNA: TGTGCCAGCATCTCCAGGGACGGGACCCAGTACTTC.